The table lists the clone carrying this TCR beta chain with a few counts. What it recognizes is unknown. In the same sample, other DNA sequences code for this CDR3. Sequencing targeted expressed TCRB transcripts, as all isolated RNA had been reverse transcribed. Data came from immunoSEQ multiplex PCR; TCRdb stores just in-frame clones and leaves some out. In the table there are hundreds of thousands of clones, over 11% of which are singletons. The sample belongs to a study of beta chain features in type 1 diabetes. Study observations and caveats: TCRB CDR3 length was moderately but significantly reduced in all four CD4+ subsets of Type 1 diabetes patients. A potential PCR bias toward shorter templates would be equal in patient and control samples.

Looked up from germline, CDR1 is SEHNR and CDR2 is FQNEAQ (reference sequence). V lost 4 bases and J 4 bases, leaving 1 base between the germline ends. The CDR3 contains 10 residues. This clonotype originated in a man younger than 35 with type 1 diabetes. The sequencing input was naive CD4+ T cells from blood. V gene TRBV7-9 combines with J gene TRBJ2-5; no definite D call. The DNA for the CDR3 is TGTGCCAGCAGCTCAGAGACCCAGTACTTC. It yields the protein CASSSETQYF.